This TCR beta chain is from a study of cytomegalovirus exposure and HLA in healthy donors. Germline-derived CDR1 and CDR2 are LNHDA and SQIVND (reference sequence). V was trimmed by 5 bases and J by 8 bases, leaving 18 bases between them. CDR3 length: 15 amino acids. Researchers ran the PCR with 60 Vbeta and 13 Jbeta primers. The repertoire was sequenced with immunoSEQ multiplex PCR; TCRdb's copy has only in-frame clones and lacks some. The sample holds hundreds of thousands of clones, approximately 88% seen once. The sequencing sample was made of PBMCs. The chain employs TRBV19 and TRBJ1-4; possibly TRBD1 for D (5 bases). The sequence derives from a boy between 2 and 10 years old in good health and CMV-seronegative. The CDR3 DNA reads TGTGCCAGTAGTGGGGGGATTTCAGGAAAGGAAAAACTGTTTTTT. Translating it yields CASSGGISGKEKLFF.